This entry describes one T cell receptor (beta chain). These data originate in a study of yellow fever vaccine responses in identical twins. The CDR3 covers 15 residues. V was pared by 5 bases and J by 4 bases, with 15 bases between. Germline values: CDR1 MNHNS, CDR2 SASEGT. TCRdb called the RT-PCR reads again in MiXCR, with one record for every CDR3 protein. The sample holds under 9,000 distinct CDR3 sequences, roughly 84% seen once. The sequences come from T cells from blood (PBMCs), unsorted or a sorted subset (not recorded which), collected before or after yellow fever vaccination (not recorded which). The chain uses TRBV6-1 and TRBJ2-1; the D gene is possibly TRBD1 (7 bases). This TCR was recovered from a woman between 18 and 29 years old who received the yellow fever vaccine. The CDR3 region is CASSRQGLGYNEQFF. CDR3 nucleotides: TGTGCCAGCAGTCGACAGGGACTCGGATACAATGAGCAGTTCTTC.